The 19 T cell receptor beta chains listed next were all sequenced from one sample in a study of cytomegalovirus exposure and HLA in healthy donors. The data were produced by immunoSEQ multiplex PCR, yet TCRdb's version contains in-frame clones alone and is incomplete. The sample carries 110,000 to 150,000 clones, approximately 94% recorded once. Material: PBMCs. The receptors were sampled from a man between 18 and 35 years old in good health and CMV-seropositive.

On this clone: One end of the junction fails to match germline, which may point to a read error. J is TRBJ2-3 and V is TRBV7-7; weak D call: TRBD2 (6 bases). The CDR3 totals 15 residues. Germline V CDR1 and CDR2: SSHAT, FNYEAQ (reference sequence). The CDR3 region has the DNA TGTGCTAGCAGCCCTCTAGCGTCTAGCACAGATACGCAGTATTTT. Protein: CASSPLASSTDTQYF. The entire variable domain, with the rest obtained from reference TRBV7-7 and TRBJ2-3, is as follows: GAGVSQSPRYKVTKRGQDVTLRCDPISSHATLYWYQQALGQGPEFLTYFNYEAQPDKSGLPSDRFSAERPEGSISTLTIQRTEQRDSAMYRCASSPLASSTDTQYFGPGTRLTVL.

V usage is TRBV2 and J usage is TRBJ2-2; D is perhaps TRBD1 (6 bases). CDR3 length equals 14 residues. Trimming shortened V by 5 bases and J by 4 bases, and 11 bases separated the two germline ends. The V gene's germline CDR1 is SNHLY and CDR2 FYNNEI. CDR3 sequence reads: CASSPGQITGELFF. The DNA of the CDR3 is TGTGCCAGCAGTCCCGGACAGATCACCGGGGAGCTGTTTTTT.

The chain couples TRBV6-5 to TRBJ1-1; 8 bases agree with TRBD1. The germline gives CDR1 MNHEY, CDR2 SVGAGI. Trimming took 2 bases from V and 3 from J; bases not matched to a gene: 5. CDR3 length equals 15 residues. The CDR3 loop reads CASSYRTGGYTEAFF. In nucleotides, the CDR3 is TGTGCCAGCAGTTACCGCACAGGGGGATACACTGAAGCTTTCTTT.

The chain recombines TRBV7-9 with TRBJ1-5; TRBD1 is a possible D gene (5 bases). The germline V gene encodes CDR1 SEHNR and CDR2 FQNEAQ (reference sequence). V was clipped by 5 bases and J by 0 bases, with 8 bases between them. The CDR3 extends over 14 amino acids. The CDR3 DNA follows: TGTGCCAGCAGCGCCGGGGGTAGCAATCAGCCCCAGCATTTT. Amino acids: CASSAGGSNQPQHF.

This chain joins TRBV28 and TRBJ1-1, with unresolved D. Per the germline V gene, CDR1 is MDHEN and CDR2 is SYDVKM. This CDR3 spans 13 amino acids. Trimming removed 7 bases from V and 0 bases from J, with 9 bases in between. CDR3: CASTDRLNTEAFF. The CDR3 DNA reads TGTGCCAGCACCGATAGATTGAACACTGAAGCTTTCTTT.

About this clone itself: Other DNA sequences of this sample code for an identical CDR3. This chain uses TRBV28 with TRBJ1-2; D unresolved. Germline lookup yields CDR1 MDHEN and CDR2 SYDVKM. The CDR3 has 12 residues. The ends were cut back, 6 bases at V and 4 bases at J, with 9 bases in the middle. CDR3 sequence: CASRPGGYGYTF. The CDR3 region has the DNA TGTGCCAGCAGGCCGGGTGGCTATGGCTACACCTTC.

The rearrangement links TRBV2 to TRBJ1-1, with 7 bases lining up with TRBD1. J gave up 0 bases and V 4 bases, and 17 bases lay outside the gene matches. Germline V lookup: CDR1 SNHLY, CDR2 FYNNEI. CDR3 size: 19 residues. The CDR3 DNA is TGTGCCAGCAGTGCTCGCCGGGACAGTCCCTTCGTCATGAACACTGAAGCTTTCTTT. It yields the protein CASSARRDSPFVMNTEAFF.

The chain links TRBV5-6 to TRBJ2-7; D uncertain. Deletions cut 3 bases from V and 8 bases from J, with 12 bases between. The CDR3 has 12 amino acids. CDR1 and CDR2 (germline): SGHDT, YYEEEE. The CDR3 DNA reads TGTGCCAGCAGCTACAACCGCAGGAAGCAGTACTTC. It encodes CASSYNRRKQYF.

The V and J genes are TRBV7-9 and TRBJ2-1, with D possibly matching TRBD2 (5 bases). The germline V gene has CDR1 SEHNR and CDR2 FQNEAQ (reference sequence). Trimming removed 0 bases at V and 3 bases at J, with 9 bases between. The CDR3 contains 15 residues. The CDR3 reads CASSLAGMNYNEQFF. DNA for the CDR3: TGTGCCAGCAGCTTAGCCGGGATGAACTACAATGAGCAGTTCTTC.

This chain connects TRBV12-5 to TRBJ2-7, with D possibly being TRBD2 (5 bases). The CDR3 has 14 amino acids. Germline values: CDR1 LGHNT, CDR2 FRNRAP. V lost 11 bases, J lost 2 bases, and 19 bases lay in between. The CDR3 here is CACLEAGKAYEQYF. CDR3 bases: TGTGCTTGCCTGGAGGCCGGGAAGGCCTACGAGCAGTACTTC.

This chain uses TRBV2 with TRBJ2-1; possibly TRBD2 for D (6 bases). The V and J ends lost 11 bases and 6 bases respectively, with 23 bases between them. Germline V gene sequence: CDR1 SNHLY, CDR2 FYNNEI. CDR3 length: 15 residues. The CDR3 DNA reads TGTGCCTCCTCCCCCACGGGAGCTCCGGCCAATGAGCAGTTCTTC. Residues: CASSPTGAPANEQFF.

The gene calls are TRBV30 and TRBJ2-7; D uncertain. Trimming left V 3 bases short and J 0 bases short, with 12 bases between. Germline V gives CDR1 GTSNPN, CDR2 SVGIG (reference sequence). CDR3 length: 14 residues. The CDR3 loop is CAWSVSHLSYEQYF. DNA of the CDR3: TGTGCCTGGAGCGTAAGCCATCTCTCCTACGAGCAGTACTTC.

The rearrangement uses TRBV6-1 and TRBJ2-7; 8 bases are a match to TRBD2. The V gene's germline CDR1 is MNHNS and CDR2 SASEGT. Trimming removed 2 bases from V and 0 bases from J; junction bases left unmatched: 12. The CDR3 is 18 amino acids. CDR3 residues: CASSERARVSGASYEQYF. Written as DNA, the CDR3 is TGTGCCAGCAGTGAAAGGGCACGCGTTAGCGGGGCCTCCTACGAGCAGTACTTC.

Only a few counts were recorded for this clone. The chain is built from TRBV10-3 and TRBJ2-1; D is possibly TRBD2 (6 bases). CDR1 and CDR2 from the germline V gene are ENHRY and SYGVKD. V was shortened by 11 bases and J by 5 bases, with 19 bases between the two germline ends. CDR3 size: 14 residues. The CDR3 nucleotides are TGTGCCTCCCGCTTCGGAGGGGCCCACAATGAGCAGTTCTTC. Translating it yields CASRFGGAHNEQFF.

This clone was recorded only once. The gene calls are TRBV9 and TRBJ2-1, with 8 bases matching TRBD2. Germline loops: CDR1 SGDLS, CDR2 YYNGEE. V shed 3 bases, J shed 7 bases, and the junction held 9 bases outside the gene matches. This CDR3 region has 15 residues. The CDR3 protein is CASSGGSGSTNEQFF. In DNA, the CDR3 is TGTGCCAGCAGCGGAGGGAGCGGGAGTACAAATGAGCAGTTCTTC.

The V gene is TRBV6-1, the J gene TRBJ1-1, with 9 bases identical to TRBD1. Germline CDR1 reads MNHNS; CDR2 reads SASEGT. CDR3 length: 20 residues. J gave up 4 bases and V 4 bases, and 22 bases lay outside the gene matches. DNA of the CDR3: TGTGCCAGCAGTGCCCCCTCCGGGACAGGGAAAAGGTTTTATGTCACTGAAGCTTTCTTT. Amino acids: CASSAPSGTGKRFYVTEAFF.

The chain combines TRBV15 with TRBJ2-7, with D perhaps TRBD2 (5 bases). This CDR3 contains 14 residues. Trimming cost V 1 base and J 3 bases, with 10 bases left between them. Per germline, CDR1 LNHNV and CDR2 YYDKDF (reference sequence). The CDR3 loop is CATSRAGVRYEQYF. In DNA, the CDR3 is TGTGCCACCAGCAGAGCCGGGGTCCGCTACGAGCAGTACTTC. The variable domain in full, completed from reference TRBV15 and TRBJ2-7, reads DAMVIQNPRYQVTQFGKPVTLSCSQTLNHNVMYWYQQKSSQAPKLLFHYYDKDFNNEADTPDNFQSRRPNTSFCFLDIRSPGLGDTAMYLCATSRAGVRYEQYFGPGTRLTVT.

The chain links TRBV4-1 to TRBJ2-7, with 7 bases identical to TRBD2. The ends lost 0 bases at V and 0 bases at J; junction bases unmatched: 2. CDR3 length equals 15 residues. The germline V gene has CDR1 MGHRA and CDR2 YSYEKL. This CDR3 is CASSQEGLVSYEQYF. In nucleotides, the CDR3 is TGCGCCAGCAGCCAAGAAGGACTAGTCTCCTACGAGCAGTACTTC.

In DNA form, the CDR3 reads TGTGCCAGCAGCTTAGCCCTGACTTCCGATGAGCAGTTCTTC. Its protein is CASSLALTSDEQFF. This sequence joins TRBV7-2 and TRBJ2-1; D not certain. This CDR3 contains 14 residues. Trimming shortened V by 0 bases and J by 8 bases, and 11 bases separated the two germline ends. Germline V gives CDR1 SGHTA, CDR2 FQGNSA.